Listed below are T cell receptor beta chains from one sample, sequenced in a study of blood T cells in healthy people across ages. Each CDR3 protein gets one entry after TCRdb re-called the 5' RACE reads with MiXCR. This sample has approximately 810,000 distinct CDR3 sequences, with 30% to 45% found just once. Specimen: blood. The receptors come from a man younger than 30 in good health. CDR3s leave out the opening cysteine and the closing phenylalanine or tryptophan. The order of the fields is J gene, V gene, CDR3 protein.

TRBJ2-1	TRBV20-1	SARDTGTSGGVEQF
TRBJ2-7	TRBV6-2/TRBV6-3	ASSYSAAEYNEQY
TRBJ2-1	TRBV7-2	ASSPEPIRTYHEQF
TRBJ2-3	TRBV5-1	ASSFRGGPYTDTQY
TRBJ1-5	TRBV6-6	ASRGGPYRSNQPQH
TRBJ1-2	TRBV5-1	ASSLGYIGGNYGYT
TRBJ2-3	TRBV10-3	AISESSQGLTMTDTQY
TRBJ1-1	TRBV28	ASSLVIDTEAF
TRBJ2-1	TRBV12-3/TRBV12-4	ASSLSSGGKQF
-	TRBV6-1	ASHRDNFYEQY
TRBJ2-1	TRBV4-3	ASSQDPTSGGAYNEQF
TRBJ2-7	TRBV7-2	ASSLGVGVQVEQY
TRBJ1-2	TRBV3-1	ASSADFPLGGYT
TRBJ1-4	TRBV7-2	ASSLYPATNEKLF
TRBJ2-1	TRBV7-8	ASSQGGQENNEQF
TRBJ2-1	TRBV4-2	ASSQDWGRDNEQF
TRBJ2-6	TRBV12-5	ASGLNPGFASGANVLT
TRBJ1-4	TRBV9	ASSVDSSTAIEKLF
TRBJ2-1	TRBV11-1	SSSPQVFSSNEQF
TRBJ1-2	TRBV9	ASSAPGGGYGYT
TRBJ2-6	TRBV13	ASSRNSPGQGLSISGANVLT
TRBJ1-6	TRBV5-1	ASSLGTTNSPLH
TRBJ1-2	TRBV12-3/TRBV12-4	ASSLGQNYGYT
TRBJ1-2	TRBV12-3/TRBV12-4	ASRGQVDYGYT